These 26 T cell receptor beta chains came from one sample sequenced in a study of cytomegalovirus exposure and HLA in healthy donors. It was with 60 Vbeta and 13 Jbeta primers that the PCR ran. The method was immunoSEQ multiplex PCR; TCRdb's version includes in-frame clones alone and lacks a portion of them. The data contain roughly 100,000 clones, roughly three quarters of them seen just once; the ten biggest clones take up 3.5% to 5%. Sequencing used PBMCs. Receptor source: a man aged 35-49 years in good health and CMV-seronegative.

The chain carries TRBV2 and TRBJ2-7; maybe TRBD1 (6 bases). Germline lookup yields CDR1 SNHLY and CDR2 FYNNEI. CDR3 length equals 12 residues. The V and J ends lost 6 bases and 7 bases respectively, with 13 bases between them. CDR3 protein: CASSPQGWEQYV. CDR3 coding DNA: TGTGCCAGCAGCCCTCAGGGGTGGGAGCAGTACGTC.

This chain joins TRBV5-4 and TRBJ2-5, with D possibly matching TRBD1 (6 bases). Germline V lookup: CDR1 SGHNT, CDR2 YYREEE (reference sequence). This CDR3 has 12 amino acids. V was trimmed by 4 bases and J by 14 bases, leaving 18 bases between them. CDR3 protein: CASSLQDRPFYF. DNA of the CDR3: TGTGCCAGCAGCCTCCAGGACAGACCGTTTTACTTC.

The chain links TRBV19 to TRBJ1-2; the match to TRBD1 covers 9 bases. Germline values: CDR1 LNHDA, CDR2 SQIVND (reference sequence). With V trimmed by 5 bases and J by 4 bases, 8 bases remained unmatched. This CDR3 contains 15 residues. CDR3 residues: CASSPLGQGSYGYTF. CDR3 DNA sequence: TGTGCCAGTAGTCCCCTGGGACAGGGATCCTATGGCTACACCTTC.

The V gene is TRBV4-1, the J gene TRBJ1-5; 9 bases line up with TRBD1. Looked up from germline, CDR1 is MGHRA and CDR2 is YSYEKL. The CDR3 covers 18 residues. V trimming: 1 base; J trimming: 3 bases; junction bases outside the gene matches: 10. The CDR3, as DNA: TGCGCCAGCAGCCAAGTATCGGGGACAGGGCGATTCAATCAGCCCCAGCATTTT. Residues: CASSQVSGTGRFNQPQHF.

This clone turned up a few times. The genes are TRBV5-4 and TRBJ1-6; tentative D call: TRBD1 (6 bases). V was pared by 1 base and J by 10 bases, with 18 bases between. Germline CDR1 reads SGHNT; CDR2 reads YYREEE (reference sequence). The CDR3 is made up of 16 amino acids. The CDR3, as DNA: TGTGCCAGCAGCTTGTATCAGGGGAGTTCTGGGTCACCCCTCCACTTT. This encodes CASSLYQGSSGSPLHF. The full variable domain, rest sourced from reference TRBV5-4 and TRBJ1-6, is ETGVTQSPTHLIKTRGQQVTLRCSSQSGHNTVSWYQQALGQGPQFIFQYYREEENGRGNFPPRFSGLQFPNYSSELNVNALELDDSALYLCASSLYQGSSGSPLHFGNGTRLTVT.

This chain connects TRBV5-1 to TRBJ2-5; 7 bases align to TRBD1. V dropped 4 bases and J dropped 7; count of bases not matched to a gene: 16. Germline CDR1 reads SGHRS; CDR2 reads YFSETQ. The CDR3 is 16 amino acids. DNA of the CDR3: TGCGCCAGCAGCCTACACATAGACAGGGATCGGGCGACCCAGTACTTC. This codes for CASSLHIDRDRATQYF.

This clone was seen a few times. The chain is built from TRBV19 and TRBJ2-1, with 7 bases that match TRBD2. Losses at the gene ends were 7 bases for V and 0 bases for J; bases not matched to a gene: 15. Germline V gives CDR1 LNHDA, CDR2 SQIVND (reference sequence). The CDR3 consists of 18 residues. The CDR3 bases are TGTGCCAGTACCCCTGCCACTAGCGCCGGAAGCTCCTACAATGAGCAGTTCTTC. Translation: CASTPATSAGSSYNEQFF.

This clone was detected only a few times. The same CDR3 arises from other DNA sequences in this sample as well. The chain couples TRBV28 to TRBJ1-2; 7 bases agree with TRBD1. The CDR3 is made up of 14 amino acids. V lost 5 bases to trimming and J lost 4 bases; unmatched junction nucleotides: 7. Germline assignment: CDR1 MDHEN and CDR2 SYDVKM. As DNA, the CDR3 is TGTGCCAGCAGTCCTCTACAGGGGACCTATGGCTACACCTTC. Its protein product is CASSPLQGTYGYTF.

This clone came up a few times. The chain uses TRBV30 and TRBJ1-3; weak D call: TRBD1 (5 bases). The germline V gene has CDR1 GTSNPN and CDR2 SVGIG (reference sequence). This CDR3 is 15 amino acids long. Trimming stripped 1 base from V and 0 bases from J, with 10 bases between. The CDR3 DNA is TGTGCCTGGAGTGCGACAGTCTACTCTGGAAACACCATATATTTT. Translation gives CAWSATVYSGNTIYF.

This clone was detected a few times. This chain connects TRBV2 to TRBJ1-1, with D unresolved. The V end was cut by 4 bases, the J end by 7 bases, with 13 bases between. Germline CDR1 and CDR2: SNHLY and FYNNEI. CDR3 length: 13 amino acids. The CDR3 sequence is CASSGLSQFEAFF. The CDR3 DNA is TGTGCCAGCAGTGGATTAAGTCAGTTTGAAGCTTTCTTT.

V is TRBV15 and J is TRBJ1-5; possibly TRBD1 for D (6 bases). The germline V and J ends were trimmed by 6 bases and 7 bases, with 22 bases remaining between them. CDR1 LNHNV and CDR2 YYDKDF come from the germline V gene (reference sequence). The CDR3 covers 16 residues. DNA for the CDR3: TGTGCCACCAGGGACAACAGGGAAGGAGTCTGGCAGCCCCAGCATTTT. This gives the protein CATRDNREGVWQPQHF.

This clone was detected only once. The CDR3 DNA reads as TGTGCCAGCAGAAAACACGCGAGTGGCAACTACGAGCAGTACGTC. It codes for CASRKHASGNYEQYV. V and J are TRBV2 and TRBJ2-7; D is uncertain. Germline V lookup: CDR1 SNHLY, CDR2 FYNNEI. Between the trimmed V and J ends, which lost 6 bases and 3 bases, there was a span of 18 bases. The CDR3 consists of 15 residues.

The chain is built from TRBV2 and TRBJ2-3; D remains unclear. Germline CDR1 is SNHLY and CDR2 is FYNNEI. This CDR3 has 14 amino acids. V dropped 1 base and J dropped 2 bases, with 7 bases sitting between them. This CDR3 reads CASSEVVSTDTQYF. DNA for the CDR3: TGTGCCAGCAGTGAAGTAGTTTCCACAGATACGCAGTATTTT.

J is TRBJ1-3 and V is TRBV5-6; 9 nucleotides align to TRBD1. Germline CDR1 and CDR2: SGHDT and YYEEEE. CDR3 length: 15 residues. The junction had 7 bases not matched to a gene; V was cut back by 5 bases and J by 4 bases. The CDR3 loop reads CASRRGQGTGNTIYF. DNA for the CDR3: TGTGCCAGCAGGCGTGGACAGGGGACGGGAAACACCATATATTTT.

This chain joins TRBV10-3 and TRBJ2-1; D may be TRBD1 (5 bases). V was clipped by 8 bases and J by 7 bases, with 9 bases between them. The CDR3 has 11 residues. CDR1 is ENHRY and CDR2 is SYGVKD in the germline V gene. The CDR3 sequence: CAIERGNEQFF. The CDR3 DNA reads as TGTGCCATCGAAAGGGGTAATGAGCAGTTCTTC.

CDR3 residues: CASSLEGGQGEQFF. DNA for the CDR3: TGTGCCAGCAGCTTAGAAGGAGGGCAGGGTGAGCAGTTCTTC. This chain uses TRBV7-3 with TRBJ2-1; possibly TRBD2 for D (6 bases). Germline CDR1 is SGHTA and CDR2 is FQGTGA. The CDR3 extends over 14 amino acids. V gave up 2 bases and J gave up 9 bases, with 14 bases separating them.

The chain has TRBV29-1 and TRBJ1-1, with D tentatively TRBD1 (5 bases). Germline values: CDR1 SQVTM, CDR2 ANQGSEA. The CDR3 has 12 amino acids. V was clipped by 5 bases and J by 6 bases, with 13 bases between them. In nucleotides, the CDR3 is TGCAGCGTTATAAGGGGAGGTTCTGAAGCTTTCTTT. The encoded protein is CSVIRGGSEAFF.

CDR3 nucleotide sequence: TGTGCCAGCTCACTAGGGGGAGGGTCAGATACGCAGTATTTT. It is translated as CASSLGGGSDTQYF. This chain links TRBV18 with TRBJ2-3; tentative D call: TRBD2 (7 bases). This CDR3 is built from 14 residues. The V gene lost 4 bases and the J gene lost 4 bases, with 12 bases spanning the gap. Germline-derived CDR1 and CDR2 are KGHSH and LQKENI. The full variable domain, rest sourced from reference TRBV18 and TRBJ2-3, is NAGVMQNPRHLVRRRGQEARLRCSPMKGHSHVYWYRQLPEEGLKFMVYLQKENIIDESGMPKERFSAEFPKEGPSILRIQQVVRGDSAAYFCASSLGGGSDTQYFGPGTRLTVL.

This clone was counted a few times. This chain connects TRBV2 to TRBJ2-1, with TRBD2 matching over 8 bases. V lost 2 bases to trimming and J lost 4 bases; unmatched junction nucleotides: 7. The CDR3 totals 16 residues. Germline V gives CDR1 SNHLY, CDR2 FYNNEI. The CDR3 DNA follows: TGTGCCAGCAGTGAAATCGTAGCGGGGCTTTACAATGAGCAGTTCTTC. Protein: CASSEIVAGLYNEQFF.

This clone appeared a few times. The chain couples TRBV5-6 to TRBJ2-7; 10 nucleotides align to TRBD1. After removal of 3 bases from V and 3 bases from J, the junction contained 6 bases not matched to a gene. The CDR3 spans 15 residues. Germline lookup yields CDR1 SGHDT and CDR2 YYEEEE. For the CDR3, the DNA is TGTGCCAGCAGCTCCCCCGGGACAGGGGACTACGAGCAGTACGTC. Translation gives CASSSPGTGDYEQYV.

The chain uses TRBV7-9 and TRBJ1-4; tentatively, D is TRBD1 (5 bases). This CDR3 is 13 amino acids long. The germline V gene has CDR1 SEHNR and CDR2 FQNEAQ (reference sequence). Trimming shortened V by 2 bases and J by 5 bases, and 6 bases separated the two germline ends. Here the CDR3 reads CASSLQGNEKLFF. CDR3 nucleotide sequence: TGTGCCAGCAGCTTACAGGGCAATGAAAAACTGTTTTTT. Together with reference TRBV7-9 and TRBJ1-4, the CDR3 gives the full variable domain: DTGVSQNPRHKITKRGQNVTFRCDPISEHNRLYWYRQTLGQGPEFLTYFQNEAQLEKSRLLSDRFSAERPKGSFSTLEIQRTEQGDSAMYLCASSLQGNEKLFFGSGTQLSVL.

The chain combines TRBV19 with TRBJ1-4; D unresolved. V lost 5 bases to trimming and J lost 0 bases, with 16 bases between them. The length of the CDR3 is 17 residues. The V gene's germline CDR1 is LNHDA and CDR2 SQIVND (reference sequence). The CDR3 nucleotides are TGTGCCAGTAGTCTCTGGGAGCCCCGTCCAACTAATGAAAAACTGTTTTTT. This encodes CASSLWEPRPTNEKLFF.

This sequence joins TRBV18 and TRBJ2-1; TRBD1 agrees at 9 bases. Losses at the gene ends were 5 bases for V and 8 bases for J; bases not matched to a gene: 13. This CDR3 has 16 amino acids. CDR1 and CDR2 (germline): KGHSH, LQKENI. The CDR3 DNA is TGTGCCAGCTCAGAAGGAGTGGGACAGGGCGGCGATGAGCAGTTCTTC. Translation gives CASSEGVGQGGDEQFF.

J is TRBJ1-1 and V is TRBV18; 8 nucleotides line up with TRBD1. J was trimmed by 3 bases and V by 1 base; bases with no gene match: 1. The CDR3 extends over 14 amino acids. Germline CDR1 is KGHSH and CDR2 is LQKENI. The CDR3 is CASSPRQGYTEAFF. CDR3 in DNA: TGTGCCAGCTCACCACGACAGGGGTACACTGAAGCTTTCTTT. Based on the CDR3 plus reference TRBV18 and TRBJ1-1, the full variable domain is NAGVMQNPRHLVRRRGQEARLRCSPMKGHSHVYWYRQLPEEGLKFMVYLQKENIIDESGMPKERFSAEFPKEGPSILRIQQVVRGDSAAYFCASSPRQGYTEAFFGQGTRLTVV.

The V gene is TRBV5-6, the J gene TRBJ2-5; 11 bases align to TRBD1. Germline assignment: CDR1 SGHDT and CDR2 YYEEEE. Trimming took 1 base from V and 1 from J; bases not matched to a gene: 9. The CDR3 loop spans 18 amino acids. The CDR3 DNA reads TGTGCCAGCAGCTTGCTCCGACCCGGGACAGGGGGCCAAGAGACCCAGTACTTC. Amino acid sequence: CASSLLRPGTGGQETQYF.

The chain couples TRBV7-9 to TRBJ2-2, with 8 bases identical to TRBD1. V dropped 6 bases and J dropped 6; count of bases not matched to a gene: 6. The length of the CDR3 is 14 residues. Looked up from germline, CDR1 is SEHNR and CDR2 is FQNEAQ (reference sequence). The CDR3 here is CASSPSGGPGELFF. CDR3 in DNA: TGTGCCAGCAGTCCCTCAGGGGGCCCCGGGGAGCTGTTTTTT.